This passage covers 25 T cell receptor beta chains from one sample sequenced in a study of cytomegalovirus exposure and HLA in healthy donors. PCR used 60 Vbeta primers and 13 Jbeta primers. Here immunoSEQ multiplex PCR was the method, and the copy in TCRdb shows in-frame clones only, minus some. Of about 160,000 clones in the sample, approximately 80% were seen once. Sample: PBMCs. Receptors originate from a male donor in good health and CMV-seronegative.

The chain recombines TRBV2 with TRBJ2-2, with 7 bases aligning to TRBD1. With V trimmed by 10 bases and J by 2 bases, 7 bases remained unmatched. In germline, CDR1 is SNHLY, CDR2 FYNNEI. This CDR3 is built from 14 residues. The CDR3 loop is CATRDRINTGELFF. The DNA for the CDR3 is TGTGCCACTCGGGACAGAATTAACACCGGGGAGCTGTTTTTT.

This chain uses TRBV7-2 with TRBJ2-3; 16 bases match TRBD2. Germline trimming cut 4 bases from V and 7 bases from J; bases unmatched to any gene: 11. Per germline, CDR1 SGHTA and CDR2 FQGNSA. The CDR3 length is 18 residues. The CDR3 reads CASSSNLGTSGGAYTQYF. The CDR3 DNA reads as TGTGCCAGCAGCTCAAATCTGGGGACTAGCGGGGGGGCATATACGCAGTATTTT.

CDR3 sequence reads: CASTALGSGSSEQYF. CDR3 bases: TGTGCCAGCACCGCCCTGGGATCGGGGTCGTCCGAGCAGTACTTC. The chain is built from TRBV6-1 and TRBJ2-7, with D perhaps matching TRBD2 (5 bases). The V end was cut by 7 bases, the J end by 6 bases, with 22 bases between. The CDR3 consists of 15 residues. Germline CDR1 and CDR2: MNHNS and SASEGT.

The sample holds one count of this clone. CDR3 bases: TGTGCCAGTAGTCCTAATACGATCCCCGGTTACACCGGGGAGCTGTTTTTT. This gives the protein CASSPNTIPGYTGELFF. The chain carries TRBV19 and TRBJ2-2; D is unclear. This CDR3 is 17 amino acids long. CDR1 is LNHDA, CDR2 SQIVND, per germline (reference sequence). With 5 bases removed from V and 3 bases from J, the gap between germline ends came to 19 bases.

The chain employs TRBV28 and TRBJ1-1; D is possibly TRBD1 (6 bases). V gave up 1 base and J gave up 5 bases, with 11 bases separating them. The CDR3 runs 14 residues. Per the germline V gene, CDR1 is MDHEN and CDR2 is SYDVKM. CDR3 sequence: CASSLLGGHTEAFF. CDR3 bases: TGTGCCAGCAGTTTATTGGGGGGGCATACTGAAGCTTTCTTT.

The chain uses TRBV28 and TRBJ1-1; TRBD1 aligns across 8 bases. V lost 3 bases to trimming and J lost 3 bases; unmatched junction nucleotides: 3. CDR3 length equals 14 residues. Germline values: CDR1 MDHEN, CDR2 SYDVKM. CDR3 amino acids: CASSFRGRDTEAFF. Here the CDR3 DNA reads TGTGCCAGCAGTTTCAGGGGGCGAGACACTGAAGCTTTCTTT. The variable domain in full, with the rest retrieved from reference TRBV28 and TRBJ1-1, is DVKVTQSSRYLVKRTGEKVFLECVQDMDHENMFWYRQDPGLGLRLIYFSYDVKMKEKGDIPEGYSVSREKKERFSLILESASTNQTSMYLCASSFRGRDTEAFFGQGTRLTVV.

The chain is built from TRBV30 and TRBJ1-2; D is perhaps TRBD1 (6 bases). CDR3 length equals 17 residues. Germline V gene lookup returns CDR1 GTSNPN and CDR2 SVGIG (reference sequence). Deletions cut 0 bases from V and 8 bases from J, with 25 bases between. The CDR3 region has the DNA TGTGCCTGGAGTGTAGGACGGATAGTAGGGCAGACAGGCGGCTACACCTTC. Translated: CAWSVGRIVGQTGGYTF.

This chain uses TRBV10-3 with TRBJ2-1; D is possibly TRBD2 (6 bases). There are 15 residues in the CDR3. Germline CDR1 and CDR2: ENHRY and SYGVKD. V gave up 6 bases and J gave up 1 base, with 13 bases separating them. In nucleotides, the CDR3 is TGTGCCATCAGGCAGACGGGAGAATCCTACAATGAGCAGTTCTTC. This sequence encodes CAIRQTGESYNEQFF.

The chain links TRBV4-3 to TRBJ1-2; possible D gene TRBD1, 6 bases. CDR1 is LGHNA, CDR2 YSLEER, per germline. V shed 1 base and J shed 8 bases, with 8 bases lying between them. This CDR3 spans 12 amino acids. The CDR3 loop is CASSQVGGGYTF. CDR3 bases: TGCGCCAGCAGCCAAGTTGGGGGCGGCTACACCTTC.

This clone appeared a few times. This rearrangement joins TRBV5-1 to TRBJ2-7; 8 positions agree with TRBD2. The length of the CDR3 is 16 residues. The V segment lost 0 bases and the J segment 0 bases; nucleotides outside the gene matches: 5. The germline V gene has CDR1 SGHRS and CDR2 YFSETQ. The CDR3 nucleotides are TGCGCCAGCAGCTTGGGTGCGGGGGGATTCTCCTACGAGCAGTACTTC. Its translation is CASSLGAGGFSYEQYF.

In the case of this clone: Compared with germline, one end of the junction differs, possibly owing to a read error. The CDR3 loop reads CSVVTSKDTQYF. The CDR3 coding sequence is TGCAGCGTCGTGACTAGCAAAGATACGCAGTATTTT. This chain connects TRBV29-1 to TRBJ2-3, with 7 bases that match TRBD2. This CDR3 contains 12 residues. The germline V gene encodes CDR1 SQVTM and CDR2 ANQGSEA.

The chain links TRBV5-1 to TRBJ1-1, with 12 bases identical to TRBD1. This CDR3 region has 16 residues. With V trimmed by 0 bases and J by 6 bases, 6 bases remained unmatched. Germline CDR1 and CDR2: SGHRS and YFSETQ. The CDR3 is CASSLGGQGATAEAFF. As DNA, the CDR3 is TGCGCCAGCAGCTTGGGGGGACAGGGGGCGACAGCTGAAGCTTTCTTT. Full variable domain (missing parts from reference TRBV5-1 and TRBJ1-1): KAGVTQTPRYLIKTRGQQVTLSCSPISGHRSVSWYQQTPGQGLQFLFEYFSETQRNKGNFPGRFSGRQFSNSRSEMNVSTLELGDSALYLCASSLGGQGATAEAFFGQGTRLTVV.

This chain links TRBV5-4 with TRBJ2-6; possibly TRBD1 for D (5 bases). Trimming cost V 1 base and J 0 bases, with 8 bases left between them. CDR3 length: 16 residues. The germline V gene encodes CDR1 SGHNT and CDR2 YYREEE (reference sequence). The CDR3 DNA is TGTGCCAGCAGCTTGTGGGGCGGCTCTGGGGCCAACGTCCTGACTTTC. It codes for CASSLWGGSGANVLTF.

This CDR3 is CATRRELQETQYF. In DNA form, the CDR3 reads TGTGCCACGAGAAGAGAACTACAAGAGACCCAGTACTTC. The rearrangement joins TRBV6-1 to TRBJ2-5, with D uncertain. The germline V gene has CDR1 MNHNS and CDR2 SASEGT. V lost 10 bases and J 2 bases, leaving 14 bases between the germline ends. The CDR3 is 13 amino acids.

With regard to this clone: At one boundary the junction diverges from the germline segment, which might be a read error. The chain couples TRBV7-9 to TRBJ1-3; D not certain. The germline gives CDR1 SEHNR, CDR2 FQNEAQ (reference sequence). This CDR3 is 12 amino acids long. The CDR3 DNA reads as TGTTCCAGCAGCCCAGCTGGAAACACCATATATTTT. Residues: CSSSPAGNTIYF. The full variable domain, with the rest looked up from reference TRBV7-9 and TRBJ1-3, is DTGVSQNPRHKITKRGQNVTFRCDPISEHNRLYWYRQTLGQGPEFLTYFQNEAQLEKSRLLSDRFSAERPKGSFSTLEIQRTEQGDSAMYLCSSSPAGNTIYFGEGSWLTVV.

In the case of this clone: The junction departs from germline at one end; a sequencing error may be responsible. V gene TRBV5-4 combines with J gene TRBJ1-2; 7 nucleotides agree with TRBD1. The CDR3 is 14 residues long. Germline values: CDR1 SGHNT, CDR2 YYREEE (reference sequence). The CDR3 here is CASSFSGTDYGYPF. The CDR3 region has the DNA TGTGCCAGCAGCTTTTCCGGGACAGACTATGGCTACCCCTTC.

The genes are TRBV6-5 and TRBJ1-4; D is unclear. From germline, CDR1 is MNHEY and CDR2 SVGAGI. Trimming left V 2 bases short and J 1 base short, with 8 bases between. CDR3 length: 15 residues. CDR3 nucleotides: TGTGCCAGCAGTTACGGCAGGCTAACTAATGAAAAACTGTTTTTT. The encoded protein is CASSYGRLTNEKLFF.

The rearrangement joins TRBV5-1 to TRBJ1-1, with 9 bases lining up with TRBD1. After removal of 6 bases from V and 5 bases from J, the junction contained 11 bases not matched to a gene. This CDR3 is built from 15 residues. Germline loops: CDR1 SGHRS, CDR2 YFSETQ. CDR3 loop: CASTGDRAKRTEAFF. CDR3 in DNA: TGCGCCAGCACAGGGGACAGGGCAAAAAGGACTGAAGCTTTCTTT.

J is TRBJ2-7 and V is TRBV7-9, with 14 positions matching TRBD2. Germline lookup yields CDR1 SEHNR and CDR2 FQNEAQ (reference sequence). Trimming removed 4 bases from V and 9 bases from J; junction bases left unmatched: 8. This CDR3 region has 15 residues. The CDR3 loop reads CASSSEGLAGVGQYF. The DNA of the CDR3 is TGTGCCAGCAGCTCTGAGGGACTAGCGGGAGTTGGGCAGTACTTC.

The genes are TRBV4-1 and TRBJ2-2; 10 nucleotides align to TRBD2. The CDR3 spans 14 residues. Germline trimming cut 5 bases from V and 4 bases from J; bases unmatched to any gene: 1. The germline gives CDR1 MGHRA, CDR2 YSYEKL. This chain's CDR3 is CASSIAGGTGELFF. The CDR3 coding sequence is TGCGCCAGCAGCATAGCGGGGGGCACCGGGGAGCTGTTTTTT.

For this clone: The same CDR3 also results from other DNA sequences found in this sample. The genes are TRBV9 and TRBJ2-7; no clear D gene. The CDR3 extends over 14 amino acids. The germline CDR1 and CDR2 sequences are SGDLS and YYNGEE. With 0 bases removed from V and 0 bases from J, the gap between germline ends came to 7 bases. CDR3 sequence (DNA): TGTGCCAGCAGCGTAGCTACCGGCTCCTACGAGCAGTACTTC. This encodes CASSVATGSYEQYF.

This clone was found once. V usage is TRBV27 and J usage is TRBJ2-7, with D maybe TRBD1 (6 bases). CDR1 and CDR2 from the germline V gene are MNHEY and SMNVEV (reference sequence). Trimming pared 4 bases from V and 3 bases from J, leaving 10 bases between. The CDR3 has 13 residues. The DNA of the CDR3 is TGTGCCAGCAGTTCCTCGGACAGCTACGAGCAGTACTTC. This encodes CASSSSDSYEQYF.

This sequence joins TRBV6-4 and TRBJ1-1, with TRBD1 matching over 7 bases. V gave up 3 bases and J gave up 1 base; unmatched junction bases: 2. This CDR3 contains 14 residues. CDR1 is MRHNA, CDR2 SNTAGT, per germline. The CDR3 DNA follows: TGTGCCAGCAGTGAAGACAGGGAGAACACTGAAGCTTTCTTT. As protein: CASSEDRENTEAFF.

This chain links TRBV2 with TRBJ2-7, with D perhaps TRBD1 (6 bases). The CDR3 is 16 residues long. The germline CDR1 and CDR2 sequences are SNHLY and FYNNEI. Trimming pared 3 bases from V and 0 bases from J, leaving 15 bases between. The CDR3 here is CASSEGFRGGSYEQYF. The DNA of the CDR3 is TGTGCCAGCAGTGAGGGTTTCAGGGGTGGCTCCTACGAGCAGTACTTC.

The CDR3 DNA is TGTGCCAGCAGCGCGACAGGGTCCGGAAACACCATATATTTT. Translating gives CASSATGSGNTIYF. V and J are TRBV7-7 and TRBJ1-3; 7 bases agree with TRBD1. This CDR3 has 14 residues. V was clipped by 5 bases and J by 4 bases; unmatched bases: 5. The germline gives CDR1 SSHAT, CDR2 FNYEAQ (reference sequence).